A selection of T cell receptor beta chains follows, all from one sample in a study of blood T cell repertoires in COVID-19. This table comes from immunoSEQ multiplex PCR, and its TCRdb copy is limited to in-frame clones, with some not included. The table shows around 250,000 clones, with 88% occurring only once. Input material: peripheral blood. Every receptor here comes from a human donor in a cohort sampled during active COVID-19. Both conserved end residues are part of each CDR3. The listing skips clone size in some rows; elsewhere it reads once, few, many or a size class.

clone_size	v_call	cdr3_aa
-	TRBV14	CASSQGWLVTGSYEQYF
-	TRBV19	CASSGQGFSSYEQYF
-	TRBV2	CASRGGEGYEQYF
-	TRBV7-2	CASSLAGRGPTIHYEQYF
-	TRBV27	CASSGTGTGDIRQYF
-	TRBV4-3	CASSRQRDLAYGYTF
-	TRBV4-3	CASSPSATTNEKLFF
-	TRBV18	CASSFGLAGPLRPYEQYF
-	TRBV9	CASSGLYGQGAIGNTIYF
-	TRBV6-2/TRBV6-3	CASSYRQDPGAVPNTGELFF
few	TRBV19	CASSIDGTSANNEQFF
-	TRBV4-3	CASSQVHSGEETQYF
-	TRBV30	CAWSLGDSGNTIYF
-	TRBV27	CASSPGLSTYEQYF